The 14 T cell receptor beta chains in this list originate from one sample, sequenced in a study of neoadjuvant nivolumab and ipilimumab in lung cancer (dated by TCRdb to between 2020 and 2021). Libraries were constructed by the immunoSEQ multiplex PCR assay. The table comes from immuneACCESS by way of TCRdb, which keeps in-frame sequences with V and J called. Part of the clones is missing from these tables; in studies checked, under half for an unresolved V gene and the rest for unknown reasons. Counted in this sample were about 9,000 clones; about 87% of them appeared once. Together, the top ten hold 8% of the sample. The time point label corresponds to: at surgical resection after neoadjuvant nivolumab +/- ipilimumab. This material consisted of tumor tissue, taken after neoadjuvant nivolumab, alone or with ipilimumab, at or shortly before surgery. All receptors derive from an adult with non-small cell lung cancer.

V gene TRBV19 combines with J gene TRBJ1-1; tentatively, D is TRBD1 (5 bases). Germline CDR1 and CDR2: LNHDA and SQIVND (reference sequence). Deletions cut 6 bases from V and 8 bases from J, with 19 bases between. The CDR3 sequence is 14 residues long. The CDR3 coding sequence is TGTGCCAGTAGGGGGCCGGACCGGAGTGTAGAAGCTTTCTTT. The encoded protein is CASRGPDRSVEAFF.

In this sample, this clone turned up once. The gene calls are TRBV9 and TRBJ1-1; 7 bases align to TRBD1. The J segment lost 8 bases and the V segment lost 4 bases, leaving 11 bases of the junction unmatched. Germline V gives CDR1 SGDLS, CDR2 YYNGEE. The CDR3 sequence is 14 residues long. The CDR3 sequence is CASSLRVDRSEAFF. CDR3 nucleotide sequence: TGTGCCAGCAGCTTACGGGTGGACAGGAGCGAAGCTTTCTTT.

By its share, this clone is medium-sized. The CDR3 DNA reads TGTGCCAGCAGCGGACAGGGTGCGCGGGGGGTTATCTACAATGAGCAGTTCTTC. Translation gives CASSGQGARGVIYNEQFF. V is TRBV7-6 and J is TRBJ2-1; possibly TRBD1 or TRBD2 for D (8 bases each). Trimming removed 5 bases from V and 3 bases from J, with 23 bases in between. This CDR3 has 18 amino acids. Germline CDR1 is SGHVS and CDR2 is FNYEAQ.

In regard to this clone: The same CDR3 arises from other DNA sequences in this sample as well. The V gene is TRBV5-1, the J gene TRBJ1-3; no reliable D call. The CDR3 runs to 15 residues. V was clipped by 0 bases and J by 0 bases, with 7 bases between them. Per the germline V gene, CDR1 is SGHRS and CDR2 is YFSETQ. The CDR3 protein is CASSLVGNSGNTIYF. The CDR3 DNA reads TGCGCCAGCAGCTTGGTAGGGAACTCTGGAAACACCATATATTTT.

J is TRBJ1-6 and V is TRBV30; 7 bases line up with TRBD1. Germline values: CDR1 GTSNPN, CDR2 SVGIG (reference sequence). V dropped 0 bases and J dropped 10; count of bases not matched to a gene: 6. The CDR3 contains 14 residues. As DNA, the CDR3 is TGTGCCTGGAGTGTAGGGACAGTCAGATCACCCCTCCACTTT. Residues: CAWSVGTVRSPLHF. The full variable domain, its missing parts supplied by reference TRBV30 and TRBJ1-6, is SQTIHQWPATLVQPVGSPLSLECTVEGTSNPNLYWYRQAAGRGLQLLFYSVGIGQISSEVPQNLSASRPQDRQFILSSKKLLLSDSGFYLCAWSVGTVRSPLHFGNGTRLTVT.

The chain recombines TRBV7-2 with TRBJ2-5; 10 bases are shared with TRBD2. The CDR3 covers 15 residues. J lost 3 bases, V lost 4 bases, and 5 bases had no gene match. Germline V gene sequence: CDR1 SGHTA, CDR2 FQGNSA. CDR3 nucleotides: TGTGCCAGCAGCTGGAGCGGGGGGGCCGAAGAGACCCAGTACTTC. Its protein is CASSWSGGAEETQYF.

V usage is TRBV18 and J usage is TRBJ2-7; 8 nucleotides align to TRBD1. Per germline, CDR1 KGHSH and CDR2 LQKENI. The CDR3 extends over 15 amino acids. With V trimmed by 2 bases and J by 4 bases, 7 bases remained unmatched. The CDR3 DNA is TGTGCCAGCTCACCAGGACAGGGAAGGAGTTACGAGCAGTACTTC. Translating it yields CASSPGQGRSYEQYF.

In its sample, this clone was seen once. The chain carries TRBV5-1 and TRBJ2-3; 12 bases are shared with TRBD2. Trimming cost V 0 bases and J 1 base; bases outside gene matches: 12. Looked up from germline, CDR1 is SGHRS and CDR2 is YFSETQ. The CDR3 is 20 residues long. The DNA of the CDR3 is TGCGCCAGCAGCTTGGCCATGACTAGCGGGAGCCGGAGGGGCACAGATACGCAGTATTTT. This codes for CASSLAMTSGSRRGTDTQYF. The variable domain in full, completed from reference TRBV5-1 and TRBJ2-3, reads KAGVTQTPRYLIKTRGQQVTLSCSPISGHRSVSWYQQTPGQGLQFLFEYFSETQRNKGNFPGRFSGRQFSNSRSEMNVSTLELGDSALYLCASSLAMTSGSRRGTDTQYFGPGTRLTVL.

This clone was recorded once. The V call is TRBV2, the J call TRBJ1-1; 7 bases are shared with TRBD1. This CDR3 spans 14 amino acids. The J segment lost 3 bases and the V segment lost 11 bases, leaving 12 bases of the junction unmatched. Germline CDR1 and CDR2: SNHLY and FYNNEI. The CDR3 coding sequence is TGTGCCTCCCTGCCAGGGGGTAAGGACACTGAAGCTTTCTTT. Amino acids: CASLPGGKDTEAFF.

The rearrangement links TRBV18 to TRBJ2-7, with TRBD1 matching 7 bases. Germline values: CDR1 KGHSH, CDR2 LQKENI. With V trimmed by 6 bases and J by 7 bases, 12 bases remained unmatched. There are 14 residues in the CDR3. Here the CDR3 reads CASSRTGRADEQYF. In nucleotides, the CDR3 is TGTGCCAGCTCGCGGACAGGCCGAGCCGATGAGCAGTACTTC. Full variable domain (missing parts from reference TRBV18 and TRBJ2-7): NAGVMQNPRHLVRRRGQEARLRCSPMKGHSHVYWYRQLPEEGLKFMVYLQKENIIDESGMPKERFSAEFPKEGPSILRIQQVVRGDSAAYFCASSRTGRADEQYFGPGTRLTVT.

A single count supports this clone. The gene calls are TRBV19 and TRBJ2-3; D call uncertain. The CDR3 has 14 amino acids. The germline gives CDR1 LNHDA, CDR2 SQIVND (reference sequence). Between the trimmed V and J ends, which lost 3 bases and 0 bases, there was a span of 7 bases. CDR3 sequence (DNA): TGTGCCAGTAGTATCGACCTTAGCACAGATACGCAGTATTTT. Protein product: CASSIDLSTDTQYF.

The rearrangement uses TRBV10-3 and TRBJ2-7; D might be TRBD2 (5 bases). V lost 2 bases, J lost 4 bases, and 15 bases lay in between. The CDR3 has 15 residues. Germline loops: CDR1 ENHRY, CDR2 SYGVKD. For the CDR3, the DNA is TGTGCCATCAGTGAGGGGCCGAGCGGTCCGTACGAGCAGTACTTC. Protein sequence: CAISEGPSGPYEQYF.

In its sample, this clone was seen once. This sequence joins TRBV19 and TRBJ2-3, with 13 nucleotides matching TRBD2. The junction had 8 bases not matched to a gene; V was cut back by 4 bases and J by 7 bases. Germline V gene sequence: CDR1 LNHDA, CDR2 SQIVND (reference sequence). The CDR3 runs 16 residues. The CDR3 is CASSRAGTSGTYTQYF. The CDR3 region has the DNA TGTGCCAGTAGTAGGGCCGGGACTAGCGGGACCTATACGCAGTATTTT.

The chain combines TRBV2 with TRBJ1-4, with D maybe TRBD1 (6 bases). Trimming removed 10 bases at V and 3 bases at J, with 9 bases between. CDR1 and CDR2 from the germline V gene are SNHLY and FYNNEI. The CDR3 runs 12 residues. For the CDR3, the DNA is TGTGCCACTCGGGGGCCTAATGAAAAACTGTTTTTT. This gives the protein CATRGPNEKLFF.